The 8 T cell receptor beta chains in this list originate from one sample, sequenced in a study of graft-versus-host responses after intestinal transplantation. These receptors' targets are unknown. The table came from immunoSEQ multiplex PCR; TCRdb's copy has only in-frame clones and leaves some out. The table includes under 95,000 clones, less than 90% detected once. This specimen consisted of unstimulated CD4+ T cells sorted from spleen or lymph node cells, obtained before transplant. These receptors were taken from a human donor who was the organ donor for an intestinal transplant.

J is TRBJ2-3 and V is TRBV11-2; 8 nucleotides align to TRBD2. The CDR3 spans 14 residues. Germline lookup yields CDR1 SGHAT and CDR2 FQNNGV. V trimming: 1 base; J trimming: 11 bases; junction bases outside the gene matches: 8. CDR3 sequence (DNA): TGTGCCAGCAGCTTAGCGGGACTAGGTAGTGGGCAGTATTTT. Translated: CASSLAGLGSGQYF.

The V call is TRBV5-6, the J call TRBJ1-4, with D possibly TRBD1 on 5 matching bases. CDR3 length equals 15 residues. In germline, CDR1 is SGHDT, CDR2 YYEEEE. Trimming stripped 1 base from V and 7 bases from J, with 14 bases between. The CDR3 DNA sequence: TGTGCCAGCAGCTTGTTGAAGGCGGGGGGTGAAAAACTGTTTTTT. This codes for CASSLLKAGGEKLFF.

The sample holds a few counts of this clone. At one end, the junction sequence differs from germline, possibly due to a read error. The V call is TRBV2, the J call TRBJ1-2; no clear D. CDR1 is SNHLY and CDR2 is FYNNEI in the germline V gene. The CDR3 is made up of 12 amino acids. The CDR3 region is CASNNFAVAQDF. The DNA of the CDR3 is TGTGCCAGCAATAATTTCGCGGTTGCCCAAGACTTC.

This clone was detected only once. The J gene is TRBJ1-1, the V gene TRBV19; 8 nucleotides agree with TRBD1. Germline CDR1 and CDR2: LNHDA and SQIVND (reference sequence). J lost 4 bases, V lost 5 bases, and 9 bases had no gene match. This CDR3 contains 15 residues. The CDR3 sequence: CASSFSRGRVTEAFF. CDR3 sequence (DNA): TGTGCCAGTAGTTTTTCCAGGGGGCGCGTCACTGAAGCTTTCTTT.

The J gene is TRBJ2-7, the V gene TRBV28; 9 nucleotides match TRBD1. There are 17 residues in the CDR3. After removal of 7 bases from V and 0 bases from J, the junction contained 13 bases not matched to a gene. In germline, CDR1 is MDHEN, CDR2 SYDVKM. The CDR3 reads CASTSSRGTGPSYEQYF. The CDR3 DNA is TGTGCCAGCACCTCCTCCCGGGGGACAGGGCCCTCCTACGAGCAGTACTTC. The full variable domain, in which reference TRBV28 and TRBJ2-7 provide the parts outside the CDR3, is DVKVTQSSRYLVKRTGEKVFLECVQDMDHENMFWYRQDPGLGLRLIYFSYDVKMKEKGDIPEGYSVSREKKERFSLILESASTNQTSMYLCASTSSRGTGPSYEQYFGPGTRLTVT.

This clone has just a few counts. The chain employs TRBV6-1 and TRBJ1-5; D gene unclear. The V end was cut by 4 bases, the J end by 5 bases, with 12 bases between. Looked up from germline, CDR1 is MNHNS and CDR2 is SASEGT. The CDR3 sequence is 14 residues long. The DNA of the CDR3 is TGTGCCAGCAGTGGGAGGACGGTGGATCAGCCCCAGCATTTT. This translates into CASSGRTVDQPQHF.

The CDR3 spells CAPRTGEGTQYF. For the CDR3, the DNA is TGTGCCCCTCGGACAGGCGAAGGGACCCAGTACTTC. The rearrangement links TRBV2 to TRBJ2-5; 7 bases match TRBD1. This CDR3 spans 12 amino acids. Germline CDR1 is SNHLY and CDR2 is FYNNEI. Trimming cost V 11 bases and J 7 bases; bases outside gene matches: 10.

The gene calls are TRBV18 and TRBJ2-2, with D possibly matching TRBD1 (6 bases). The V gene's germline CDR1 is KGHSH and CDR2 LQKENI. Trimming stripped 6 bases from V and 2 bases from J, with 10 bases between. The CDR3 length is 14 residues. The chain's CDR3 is CASSLTGNTGELFF. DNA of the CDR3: TGTGCCAGCTCTCTGACAGGCAACACCGGGGAGCTGTTTTTT.